The 10 T cell receptor beta chains reported below all come from one sample, sequenced in a study of technical replicates of blood from a few donors. Produced via immunoSEQ multiplex PCR; TCRdb's table is partial and in-frame only. The table includes about 97,000 clones, roughly 94% detected once. The source material was T cells isolated from PBMCs. Receptor source: a human donor in good health.

The rearrangement links TRBV29-1 to TRBJ2-2, with D possibly TRBD1 on 6 matching bases. The V end was cut by 7 bases, the J end by 3 bases, with 15 bases between. Germline CDR1 reads SQVTM; CDR2 reads ANQGSEA. The length of the CDR3 is 14 residues. CDR3 protein: CSGSSGVYTGELFF. CDR3 coding DNA: TGCAGCGGCTCCTCAGGGGTGTACACCGGGGAGCTGTTTTTT.

J is TRBJ1-5 and V is TRBV6-6; D gene uncertain. The CDR3 has 11 residues. Trimming cost V 8 bases and J 11 bases, with 13 bases left between them. Germline V gene data show CDR1 as MNHNY and CDR2 as SVGAGI (reference sequence). CDR3 nucleotides: TGTGCCAGCTCCTCTACAGATTCCCAGCATTTT. Protein: CASSSTDSQHF.

The V and J genes are TRBV19 and TRBJ2-1, with 8 nucleotides matching TRBD2. Germline loops: CDR1 LNHDA, CDR2 SQIVND (reference sequence). The CDR3 totals 14 residues. V trimming: 5 bases; J trimming: 3 bases; junction bases outside the gene matches: 3. This chain's CDR3 is CASSAREVYNEQFF. Here the CDR3 DNA reads TGTGCCAGTAGTGCGCGGGAGGTCTACAATGAGCAGTTCTTC. Drawing the rest from reference TRBV19 and TRBJ2-1, the complete variable domain is DGGITQSPKYLFRKEGQNVTLSCEQNLNHDAMYWYRQDPGQGLRLIYYSQIVNDFQKGDIAEGYSVSREKKESFPLTVTSAQKNPTAFYLCASSAREVYNEQFFGPGTRLTVL.

This clone was detected only once. Other nucleotide sequences from this sample produce the same CDR3. This chain links TRBV19 with TRBJ1-5, with 9 nucleotides matching TRBD1. The CDR3 is made up of 13 amino acids. V trimming: 9 bases; J trimming: 2 bases; junction bases outside the gene matches: 2. Germline-derived CDR1 and CDR2 are LNHDA and SQIVND (reference sequence). CDR3 residues: CASWDRGNQPQHF. In DNA form, the CDR3 reads TGTGCCAGCTGGGACAGGGGCAATCAGCCCCAGCATTTT.

This clone appeared a single time. The V call is TRBV4-1, the J call TRBJ2-1, with D perhaps TRBD2 (5 bases). With 4 bases removed from V and 9 bases from J, the gap between germline ends came to 16 bases. CDR3 length: 14 residues. Looked up from germline, CDR1 is MGHRA and CDR2 is YSYEKL. CDR3: CASSPKGVSAEQFF. CDR3 nucleotide sequence: TGCGCCAGCAGCCCAAAGGGAGTGTCGGCTGAGCAGTTCTTC.

The rearrangement joins TRBV2 to TRBJ2-2; 7 bases are shared with TRBD1. Germline values: CDR1 SNHLY, CDR2 FYNNEI. CDR3 length: 17 residues. With 0 bases clipped from V and 0 bases from J, the junction kept 4 bases outside the gene matches. The CDR3 region is CASSEARGTANTGELFF. Here the CDR3 DNA reads TGTGCCAGCAGTGAAGCGAGGGGGACAGCGAACACCGGGGAGCTGTTTTTT. The whole variable domain, remainder taken from reference TRBV2 and TRBJ2-2, is EPEVTQTPSHQVTQMGQEVILRCVPISNHLYFYWYRQILGQKVEFLVSFYNNEISEKSEIFDDQFSVERPDGSNFTLKIRSTKLEDSAMYFCASSEARGTANTGELFFGEGSRLTVL.

This chain links TRBV6-5 with TRBJ1-1; D may be TRBD1 (6 bases). CDR1 is MNHEY, CDR2 SVGAGI, per germline. Trimming pared 0 bases from V and 0 bases from J, leaving 8 bases between. This CDR3 has 15 amino acids. CDR3 DNA: TGTGCCAGCAGTTACTCGAGACAGGTGAACACTGAAGCTTTCTTT. The encoded protein is CASSYSRQVNTEAFF.

This chain connects TRBV7-2 to TRBJ1-2; no definite D call. The CDR3 has 14 amino acids. The germline V gene has CDR1 SGHTA and CDR2 FQGNSA. V lost 1 base to trimming and J lost 8 bases, with 14 bases between them. The CDR3 bases are TGTGCCAGCAGCTTAGAGCAGATGACGGGAGGCTACACCTTC. Translated: CASSLEQMTGGYTF.

V gene TRBV7-2 combines with J gene TRBJ2-3; no reliable D call. V was pared by 4 bases and J by 2 bases, with 10 bases between. The CDR3 length is 14 residues. Germline CDR1 reads SGHTA; CDR2 reads FQGNSA. CDR3: CASSSGVVTDTQYF. CDR3 bases: TGTGCCAGCAGCTCCGGAGTCGTCACAGATACGCAGTATTTT.

The CDR3 sequence is CASSSPGQGAYEQYF. The DNA for the CDR3 is TGTGCCAGCAGCTCCCCGGGACAGGGGGCCTACGAGCAGTACTTC. This rearrangement joins TRBV7-2 to TRBJ2-7, with 11 bases lining up with TRBD1. CDR1 and CDR2 (germline): SGHTA, FQGNSA. V was clipped by 4 bases and J by 2 bases; unmatched bases: 4. The CDR3 is made up of 15 amino acids.